These 29 T cell receptor beta chains were sequenced from one sample in a study of cytomegalovirus exposure and HLA in healthy donors. It was with 60 Vbeta and 13 Jbeta primers that the PCR ran. Method: immunoSEQ multiplex PCR; TCRdb's copy keeps in-frame clones and lacks some. The table lists 200,000 to 250,000 clones. The sequencing sample was made of PBMCs. The receptors originated from a girl aged 2 to 10 in good health and CMV-seropositive.

The DNA for the CDR3 is TGTGCCAGCAGCCAAGAGCTAGCCTACAATGAGCAGTTCTTC. As protein: CASSQELAYNEQFF. The chain is built from TRBV14 and TRBJ2-1; unclear D gene. The CDR3 loop spans 14 amino acids. Germline V gene lookup returns CDR1 SGHDN and CDR2 FVKESK. Trimming took off 0 bases at V and 2 bases at J, with 5 bases between the two ends.

The gene calls are TRBV5-6 and TRBJ2-1; 8 positions match TRBD2. The CDR3 length is 15 residues. The V segment lost 4 bases and the J segment 5 bases; nucleotides outside the gene matches: 8. The germline V gene encodes CDR1 SGHDT and CDR2 YYEEEE. CDR3 bases: TGTGCCAGCAGCACAGCGGGAGCTCTTAACAATGAGCAGTTCTTC. The encoded protein is CASSTAGALNNEQFF.

The chain employs TRBV15 and TRBJ2-1; 11 bases align to TRBD2. The CDR3 has 14 amino acids. The V gene end was trimmed by 4 bases and the J gene end by 6 bases; junction bases not matched to a gene: 2. The germline gives CDR1 LNHNV, CDR2 YYDKDF (reference sequence). CDR3: CATSISGRANEQFF. The CDR3 DNA is TGTGCCACCAGCATTAGCGGGAGGGCCAATGAGCAGTTCTTC.

The chain combines TRBV10-3 with TRBJ2-5; TRBD2 might be the D (6 bases). Germline CDR1 reads ENHRY; CDR2 reads SYGVKD. V was pared by 6 bases and J by 0 bases, with 11 bases between. The CDR3 has 14 residues. Here the CDR3 reads CAISPGVNQETQYF. The CDR3, as DNA: TGTGCCATCAGCCCGGGAGTAAACCAAGAGACCCAGTACTTC.

The rearrangement joins TRBV5-4 to TRBJ1-4; weak D call: TRBD1 (5 bases). Germline V gives CDR1 SGHNT, CDR2 YYREEE (reference sequence). V lost 4 bases to trimming and J lost 0 bases, with 10 bases between them. CDR3 length equals 15 residues. CDR3 in DNA: TGTGCCAGCAGCCGGGGGGATGCAACTAATGAAAAACTGTTTTTT. This encodes CASSRGDATNEKLFF.

The DNA for the CDR3 is TGTGCCAGCAGTGAGTTCGGGGAGGGGTATGGCTACACCTTC. Encoded protein: CASSEFGEGYGYTF. V and J are TRBV2 and TRBJ1-2; TRBD1 might be the D (5 bases). CDR1 is SNHLY, CDR2 FYNNEI, per germline. The CDR3 has 14 amino acids. V gave up 3 bases and J gave up 5 bases, with 13 bases separating them. The whole variable domain, remainder taken from reference TRBV2 and TRBJ1-2, is EPEVTQTPSHQVTQMGQEVILRCVPISNHLYFYWYRQILGQKVEFLVSFYNNEISEKSEIFDDQFSVERPDGSNFTLKIRSTKLEDSAMYFCASSEFGEGYGYTFGSGTRLTVV.

The V call is TRBV10-1, the J call TRBJ1-2; no clear D gene. The CDR3 covers 13 residues. V shed 8 bases and J shed 2 bases, with 12 bases lying between them. Germline V gene data show CDR1 as WNHNN and CDR2 as SYGVQD (reference sequence). The CDR3 reads CASSRVGNYGYTF. The DNA of the CDR3 is TGCGCCAGCTCGAGGGTGGGGAACTATGGCTACACCTTC.

As regards this clone: The limits of the CDR3 on the DNA are not certain, so only TCRdb's listed CDR3 is given. The V gene is TRBV28, the J gene TRBJ2-7; no check of the table's D call, TRBD2, against the DNA was made. From germline, CDR1 is MDHEN and CDR2 SYDVKM. The CDR3 spans 16 residues, counting both ends. CDR3 residues: CASSTSTSGVSYEQYF.

This chain uses TRBV30 with TRBJ1-2, with 7 bases identical to TRBD1. V dropped 2 bases and J dropped 6; count of bases not matched to a gene: 6. CDR3 size: 13 residues. From germline, CDR1 is GTSNPN and CDR2 SVGIG (reference sequence). The CDR3 here is CAWSLDRRDGYTF. As DNA, the CDR3 is TGTGCCTGGAGTTTGGACAGGAGGGATGGCTACACCTTC.

The rearrangement links TRBV6-1 to TRBJ2-4; D is unclear. V was clipped by 2 bases and J by 9 bases, with 5 bases between them. From germline, CDR1 is MNHNS and CDR2 SASEGT. There are 11 residues in the CDR3. CDR3 nucleotide sequence: TGTGCCAGCAGTGAACGAGGCATTCAGTACTTC. Protein product: CASSERGIQYF.

The V call is TRBV7-2, the J call TRBJ2-2; a possible D gene is TRBD2 (5 bases). V lost 2 bases and J 11 bases, leaving 9 bases between the germline ends. Germline CDR1 reads SGHTA; CDR2 reads FQGNSA. CDR3 length: 12 residues. The CDR3 bases are TGTGCCAGCAGCTTACGGCTAGCCGAGCTGTTTTTT. It is translated as CASSLRLAELFF.

J is TRBJ1-5 and V is TRBV4-1; perhaps TRBD1 as D (5 bases). Per the germline V gene, CDR1 is MGHRA and CDR2 is YSYEKL. The germline V and J ends were trimmed by 1 base and 7 bases, with 14 bases remaining between them. CDR3 size: 15 residues. CDR3 protein: CASSQGPLGAQPQHF. The CDR3 nucleotides read TGCGCCAGCAGCCAAGGTCCCCTAGGGGCGCAGCCCCAGCATTTT.

The V and J genes are TRBV28 and TRBJ1-5; D is perhaps TRBD1 (5 bases). The CDR3 spans 17 residues. In germline, CDR1 is MDHEN, CDR2 SYDVKM. Trimming stripped 6 bases from V and 0 bases from J, with 18 bases between. The DNA of the CDR3 is TGTGCCAGCAGCACCCTTCCGGGGGGGACTAGCAATCAGCCCCAGCATTTT. Amino acid sequence: CASSTLPGGTSNQPQHF.

This chain joins TRBV10-1 and TRBJ2-2; 15 bases map to TRBD2. V dropped 2 bases and J dropped 3; count of bases not matched to a gene: 1. This CDR3 is built from 17 residues. Germline loops: CDR1 WNHNN, CDR2 SYGVQD (reference sequence). CDR3 nucleotide sequence: TGCGCCAGCAGTGAGGGACTAGCGGGAGGGGACACCGGGGAGCTGTTTTTT. Protein: CASSEGLAGGDTGELFF.

This chain connects TRBV15 to TRBJ2-3; D gene uncertain. Looked up from germline, CDR1 is LNHNV and CDR2 is YYDKDF (reference sequence). Between the trimmed V and J ends, which lost 3 bases and 1 base, there was a span of 8 bases. The CDR3 spans 14 residues. CDR3 nucleotide sequence: TGTGCCACCAGCAGCGCAGAGGGCACAGATACGCAGTATTTT. This translates into CATSSAEGTDTQYF.

V is TRBV28 and J is TRBJ1-2, with D uncertain. CDR1 and CDR2 (germline): MDHEN, SYDVKM. V gave up 2 bases and J gave up 10 bases, with 11 bases separating them. The CDR3 consists of 12 residues. CDR3 residues: CASSLVGEIYTF. The DNA for the CDR3 is TGTGCCAGCAGTTTAGTCGGGGAGATCTACACCTTC.

This chain joins TRBV2 and TRBJ2-5; D may be TRBD1 (6 bases). CDR1 and CDR2 (germline): SNHLY, FYNNEI. V was pared by 10 bases and J by 2 bases, with 14 bases between. The CDR3 totals 13 residues. CDR3 loop: CATTQGWQETQYF. Written as DNA, the CDR3 is TGTGCCACCACCCAGGGGTGGCAAGAGACCCAGTACTTC.

The rearrangement uses TRBV2 and TRBJ2-3, with TRBD2 identical over 9 bases. This CDR3 comprises 17 residues. V was pared by 4 bases and J by 2 bases, with 10 bases of the junction left unmatched. CDR1 and CDR2 from the germline V gene are SNHLY and FYNNEI. CDR3 amino acids: CASSVGRREGHTDTQYF. DNA of the CDR3: TGTGCCAGCAGTGTTGGGCGGCGGGAGGGCCACACAGATACGCAGTATTTT. The variable domain in full, completed from reference TRBV2 and TRBJ2-3, reads EPEVTQTPSHQVTQMGQEVILRCVPISNHLYFYWYRQILGQKVEFLVSFYNNEISEKSEIFDDQFSVERPDGSNFTLKIRSTKLEDSAMYFCASSVGRREGHTDTQYFGPGTRLTVL.

V usage is TRBV11-2 and J usage is TRBJ2-7; the D gene is possibly TRBD2 (5 bases). This CDR3 spans 12 amino acids. Trimming cost V 2 bases and J 12 bases, with 14 bases left between them. Germline CDR1 is SGHAT and CDR2 is FQNNGV. CDR3 in amino acids: CASSLLGGSAYF. In DNA form, the CDR3 reads TGTGCCAGCAGCTTATTAGGTGGGAGTGCGTACTTC.

The chain links TRBV10-3 to TRBJ2-7; TRBD1 matches 8 bases. Germline V lookup: CDR1 ENHRY, CDR2 SYGVKD. V shed 10 bases and J 0 bases; nucleotides not matched to a gene: 8. The CDR3 is 14 residues long. The CDR3 DNA reads TGTGCCACCTTGGACAGGGAGGCCTCCTACGAGCAGTACTTC. Translating it yields CATLDREASYEQYF.

The genes are TRBV6-5 and TRBJ2-2; 7 bases line up with TRBD2. The CDR3 runs 13 residues. J was trimmed by 2 bases and V by 10 bases; bases with no gene match: 4. CDR1 is MNHEY, CDR2 SVGAGI, per germline. The CDR3 here is CAILAPNTGELFF. The CDR3 nucleotides read TGTGCCATACTAGCGCCTAACACCGGGGAGCTGTTTTTT.

The J gene is TRBJ2-3, the V gene TRBV6-1; the D is unclear. Germline V lookup: CDR1 MNHNS, CDR2 SASEGT. This CDR3 region has 11 residues. V lost 6 bases, J lost 2 bases, and 3 bases lay in between. The chain's CDR3 is CASSITDTQYF. The CDR3 coding sequence is TGTGCCAGCAGCATCACAGATACGCAGTATTTT.

The chain combines TRBV4-1 with TRBJ2-7, with TRBD2 matching 13 bases. The CDR3 length is 19 residues. CDR1 and CDR2 (germline): MGHRA, YSYEKL. With V trimmed by 4 bases and J by 5 bases, 17 bases remained unmatched. The CDR3 nucleotides read TGCGCCAGCAGCCGATCGATACTAGCGGGAGGGTCCTCGGGTCACGAGCAGTACTTC. Translation: CASSRSILAGGSSGHEQYF.

V usage is TRBV27 and J usage is TRBJ2-1; 12 positions match TRBD2. V lost 11 bases and J lost 8; bases outside the gene matches: 7. The CDR3 sequence is 13 residues long. CDR1 and CDR2 from the germline V gene are MNHEY and SMNVEV (reference sequence). The CDR3, as DNA: TGTGCCGGCGCTAGCGGGAGGGGCGATGAGCAGTTCTTC. It codes for CAGASGRGDEQFF.

V is TRBV14 and J is TRBJ2-7; 11 bases map to TRBD1. The CDR3 totals 14 residues. Trimming cost V 4 bases and J 7 bases; bases outside gene matches: 6. Germline-derived CDR1 and CDR2 are SGHDN and FVKESK. CDR3 loop: CASSPSGTGGEQYF. CDR3 bases: TGTGCCAGCAGCCCATCCGGGACAGGGGGAGAGCAGTACTTC.

This chain links TRBV5-1 with TRBJ1-4; D gene unclear. V lost 4 bases, J lost 0 bases, and 13 bases lay in between. The germline V gene has CDR1 SGHRS and CDR2 YFSETQ. The CDR3 runs 16 residues. The CDR3 DNA follows: TGCGCCAGCAGCCCAAACACAGCAGCAACTAATGAAAAACTGTTTTTT. Its translation: CASSPNTAATNEKLFF. The variable domain in full, with the rest retrieved from reference TRBV5-1 and TRBJ1-4, is KAGVTQTPRYLIKTRGQQVTLSCSPISGHRSVSWYQQTPGQGLQFLFEYFSETQRNKGNFPGRFSGRQFSNSRSEMNVSTLELGDSALYLCASSPNTAATNEKLFFGSGTQLSVL.

The V call is TRBV19, the J call TRBJ2-5, with D unclear. TRBJ2-7 matches the DNA end more closely, so the J call is doubtful. CDR3 length: 11 residues. The germline V gene encodes CDR1 LNHDA and CDR2 SQIVND (reference sequence). The chain's CDR3 is CASTLAYEQYF. The CDR3 DNA follows: TGTGCCAGTACTCTAGCCTACGAGCAGTACTTC.

The V and J genes are TRBV18 and TRBJ2-3; 7 bases align to TRBD1. The CDR3 is 16 residues long. The V gene's germline CDR1 is KGHSH and CDR2 LQKENI. V shed 2 bases and J 2 bases; nucleotides not matched to a gene: 7. The CDR3 DNA reads as TGTGCCAGCTCACCAGAGGGGGCGATCGCCACAGATACGCAGTATTTT. As protein: CASSPEGAIATDTQYF.

The chain combines TRBV5-1 with TRBJ2-1; 8 bases line up with TRBD2. CDR3 length: 16 residues. Germline CDR1 SGHRS, CDR2 YFSETQ. J lost 0 bases, V lost 4 bases, and 6 bases had no gene match. The CDR3 here is CASSRTSSNSYNEQFF. Written as DNA, the CDR3 is TGCGCCAGCAGCCGGACTAGCTCCAACTCCTACAATGAGCAGTTCTTC.